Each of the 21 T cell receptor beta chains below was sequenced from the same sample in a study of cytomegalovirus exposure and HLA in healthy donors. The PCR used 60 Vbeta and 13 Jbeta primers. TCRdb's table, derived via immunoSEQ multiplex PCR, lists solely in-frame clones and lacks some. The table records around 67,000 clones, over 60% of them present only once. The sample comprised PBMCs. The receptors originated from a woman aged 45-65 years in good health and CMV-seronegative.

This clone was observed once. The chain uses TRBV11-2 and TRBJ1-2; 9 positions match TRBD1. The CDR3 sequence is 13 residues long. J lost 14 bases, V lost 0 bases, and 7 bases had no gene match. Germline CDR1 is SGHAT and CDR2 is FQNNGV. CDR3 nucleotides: TGTGCCAGCAGCTTAGATCGGCTGGGACAGGGAACCTTC. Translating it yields CASSLDRLGQGTF.

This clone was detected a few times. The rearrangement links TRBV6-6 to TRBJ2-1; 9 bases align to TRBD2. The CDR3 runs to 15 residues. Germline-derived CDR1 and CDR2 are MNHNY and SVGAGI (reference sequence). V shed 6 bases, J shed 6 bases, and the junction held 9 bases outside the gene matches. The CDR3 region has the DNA TGTGCCAGCAGAGTAGCGGGAGCCCCAGGCAATGAGCAGTTCTTC. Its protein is CASRVAGAPGNEQFF.

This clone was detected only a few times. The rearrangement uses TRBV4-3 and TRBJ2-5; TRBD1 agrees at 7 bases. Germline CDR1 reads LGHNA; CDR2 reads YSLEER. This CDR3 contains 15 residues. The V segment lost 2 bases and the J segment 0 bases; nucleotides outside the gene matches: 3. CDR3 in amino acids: CASSQSQGYQETQYF. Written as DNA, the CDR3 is TGCGCCAGCAGCCAATCACAGGGGTACCAAGAGACCCAGTACTTC.

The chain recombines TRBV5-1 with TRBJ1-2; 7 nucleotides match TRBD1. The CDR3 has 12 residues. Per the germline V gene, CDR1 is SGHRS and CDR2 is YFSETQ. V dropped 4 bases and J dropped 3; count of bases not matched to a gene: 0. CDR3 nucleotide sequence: TGCGCCAGCAGCCAGGGGGACTATGGCTACACCTTC. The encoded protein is CASSQGDYGYTF.

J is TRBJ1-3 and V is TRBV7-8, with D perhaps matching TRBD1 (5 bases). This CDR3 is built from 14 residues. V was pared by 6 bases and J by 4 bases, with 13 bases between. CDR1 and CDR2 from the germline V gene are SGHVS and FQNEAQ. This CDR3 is CASRMGGSGNTIYF. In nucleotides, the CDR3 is TGTGCCAGCAGGATGGGGGGATCGGGAAACACCATATATTTT.

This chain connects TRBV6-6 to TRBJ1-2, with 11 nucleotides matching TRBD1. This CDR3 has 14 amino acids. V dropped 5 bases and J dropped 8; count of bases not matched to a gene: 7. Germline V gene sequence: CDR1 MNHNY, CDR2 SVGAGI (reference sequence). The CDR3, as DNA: TGTGCCAGCAGTAAGGACAGGGGGCTCGGCGGCTACACCTTC. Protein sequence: CASSKDRGLGGYTF.

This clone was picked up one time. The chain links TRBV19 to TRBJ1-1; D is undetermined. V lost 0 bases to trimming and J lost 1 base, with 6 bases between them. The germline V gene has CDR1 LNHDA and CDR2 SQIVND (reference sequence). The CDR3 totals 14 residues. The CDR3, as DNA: TGTGCCAGTAGTATAGAACAGACGAACACTGAAGCTTTCTTT. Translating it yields CASSIEQTNTEAFF. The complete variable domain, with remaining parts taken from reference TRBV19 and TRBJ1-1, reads DGGITQSPKYLFRKEGQNVTLSCEQNLNHDAMYWYRQDPGQGLRLIYYSQIVNDFQKGDIAEGYSVSREKKESFPLTVTSAQKNPTAFYLCASSIEQTNTEAFFGQGTRLTVV.

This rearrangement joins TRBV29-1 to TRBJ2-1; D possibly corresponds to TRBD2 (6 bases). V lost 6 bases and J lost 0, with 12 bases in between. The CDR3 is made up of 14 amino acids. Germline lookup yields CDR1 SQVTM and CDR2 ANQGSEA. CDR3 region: CSVLSGRSYNEQFF. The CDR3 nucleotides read TGCAGCGTCCTTAGCGGACGCTCCTACAATGAGCAGTTCTTC.

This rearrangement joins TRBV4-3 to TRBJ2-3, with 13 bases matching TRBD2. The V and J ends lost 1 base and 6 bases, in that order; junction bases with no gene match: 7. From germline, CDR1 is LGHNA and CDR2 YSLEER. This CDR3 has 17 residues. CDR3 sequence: CASSQAFGLAGADTQYF. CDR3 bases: TGCGCCAGCAGCCAAGCTTTTGGACTAGCGGGAGCCGATACGCAGTATTTT.

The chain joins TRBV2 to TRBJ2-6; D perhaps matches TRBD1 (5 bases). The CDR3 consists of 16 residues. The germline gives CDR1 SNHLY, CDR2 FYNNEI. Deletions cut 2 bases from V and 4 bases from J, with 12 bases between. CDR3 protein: CASSETGLSGANVLTF. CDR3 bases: TGTGCCAGCAGTGAAACAGGTTTGTCGGGGGCCAACGTCCTGACTTTC.

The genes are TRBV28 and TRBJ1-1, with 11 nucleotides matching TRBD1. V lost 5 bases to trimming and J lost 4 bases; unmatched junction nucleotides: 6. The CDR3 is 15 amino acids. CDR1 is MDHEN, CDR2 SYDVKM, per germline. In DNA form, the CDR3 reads TGTGCCAGCAGTGAGGGGGGGACAGGGGGCACTGAAGCTTTCTTT. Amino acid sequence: CASSEGGTGGTEAFF. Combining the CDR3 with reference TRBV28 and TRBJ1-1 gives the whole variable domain DVKVTQSSRYLVKRTGEKVFLECVQDMDHENMFWYRQDPGLGLRLIYFSYDVKMKEKGDIPEGYSVSREKKERFSLILESASTNQTSMYLCASSEGGTGGTEAFFGQGTRLTVV.

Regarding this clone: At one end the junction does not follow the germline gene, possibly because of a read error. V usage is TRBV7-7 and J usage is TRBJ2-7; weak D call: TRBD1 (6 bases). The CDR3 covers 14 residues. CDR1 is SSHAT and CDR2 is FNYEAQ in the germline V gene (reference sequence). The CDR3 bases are TGTGCTAGCAGCCCGGGGACAACAGCCTACGAGCAGTACTTC. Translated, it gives CASSPGTTAYEQYF. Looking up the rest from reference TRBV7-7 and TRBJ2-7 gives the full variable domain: GAGVSQSPRYKVTKRGQDVTLRCDPISSHATLYWYQQALGQGPEFLTYFNYEAQPDKSGLPSDRFSAERPEGSISTLTIQRTEQRDSAMYRCASSPGTTAYEQYFGPGTRLTVT.

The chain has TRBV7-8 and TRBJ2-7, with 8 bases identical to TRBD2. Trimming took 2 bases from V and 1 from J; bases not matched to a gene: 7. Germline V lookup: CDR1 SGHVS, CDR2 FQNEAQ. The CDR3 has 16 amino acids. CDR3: CASSLRGVAGSYEQYF. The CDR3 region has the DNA TGTGCCAGCAGCTTACGTGGCGTAGCGGGATCCTACGAGCAGTACTTC. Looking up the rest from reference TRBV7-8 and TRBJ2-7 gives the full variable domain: GAGVSQSPRYKVAKRGQDVALRCDPISGHVSLFWYQQALGQGPEFLTYFQNEAQLDKSGLPSDRFFAERPEGSVSTLKIQRTQQEDSAVYLCASSLRGVAGSYEQYFGPGTRLTVT.

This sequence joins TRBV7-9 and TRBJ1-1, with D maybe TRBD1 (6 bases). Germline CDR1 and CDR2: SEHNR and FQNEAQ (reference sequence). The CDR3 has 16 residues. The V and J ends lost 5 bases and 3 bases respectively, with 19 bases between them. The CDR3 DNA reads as TGTGCCAGCAGCCCAGGGACATGGGGGTATGACACTGAAGCTTTCTTT. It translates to CASSPGTWGYDTEAFF.

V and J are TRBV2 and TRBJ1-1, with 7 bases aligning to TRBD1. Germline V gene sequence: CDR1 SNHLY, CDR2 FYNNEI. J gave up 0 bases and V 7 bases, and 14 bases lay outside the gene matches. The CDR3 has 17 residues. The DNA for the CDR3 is TGTGCCAGCATGAACAGGGGACCAGTGCAGATGAACACTGAAGCTTTCTTT. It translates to CASMNRGPVQMNTEAFF. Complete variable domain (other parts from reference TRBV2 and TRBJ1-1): EPEVTQTPSHQVTQMGQEVILRCVPISNHLYFYWYRQILGQKVEFLVSFYNNEISEKSEIFDDQFSVERPDGSNFTLKIRSTKLEDSAMYFCASMNRGPVQMNTEAFFGQGTRLTVV.

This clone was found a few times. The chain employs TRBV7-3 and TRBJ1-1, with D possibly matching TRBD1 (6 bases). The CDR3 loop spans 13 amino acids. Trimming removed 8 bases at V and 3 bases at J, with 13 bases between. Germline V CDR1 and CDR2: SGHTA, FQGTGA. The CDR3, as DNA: TGTGCCAGCGAGGGGGGGGGCTACACTGAAGCTTTCTTT. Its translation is CASEGGGYTEAFF.

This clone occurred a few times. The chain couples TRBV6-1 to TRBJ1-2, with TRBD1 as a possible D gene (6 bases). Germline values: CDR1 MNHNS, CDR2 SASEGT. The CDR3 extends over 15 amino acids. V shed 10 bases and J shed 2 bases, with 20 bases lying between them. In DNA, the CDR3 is TGTGCCACTGGGAGGGGGTTCCAAGCCAACTATGGCTACACCTTC. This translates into CATGRGFQANYGYTF.

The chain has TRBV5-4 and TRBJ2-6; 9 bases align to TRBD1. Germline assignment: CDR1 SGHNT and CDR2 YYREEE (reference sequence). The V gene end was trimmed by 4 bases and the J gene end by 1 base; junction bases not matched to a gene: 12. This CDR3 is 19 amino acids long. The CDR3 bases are TGTGCCAGCAGCCCAGGTCCTGGGACAGGGCTTTCTGGGGCCAACGTCCTGACTTTC. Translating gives CASSPGPGTGLSGANVLTF.

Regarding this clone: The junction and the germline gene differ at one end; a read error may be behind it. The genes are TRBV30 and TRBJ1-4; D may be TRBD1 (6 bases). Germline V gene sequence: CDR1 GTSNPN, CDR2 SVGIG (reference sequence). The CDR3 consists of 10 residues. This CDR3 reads CAWGGSRWLF. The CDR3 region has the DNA TGTGCCTGGGGGGGCTCCCGGTGGCTTTTT.

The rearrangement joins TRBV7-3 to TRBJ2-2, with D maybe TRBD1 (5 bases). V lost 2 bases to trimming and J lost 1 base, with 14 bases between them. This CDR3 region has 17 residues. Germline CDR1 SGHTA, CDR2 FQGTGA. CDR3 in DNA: TGTGCCAGCAGCTTATATTCAGGGATTGGGAACACCGGGGAGCTGTTTTTT. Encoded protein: CASSLYSGIGNTGELFF.

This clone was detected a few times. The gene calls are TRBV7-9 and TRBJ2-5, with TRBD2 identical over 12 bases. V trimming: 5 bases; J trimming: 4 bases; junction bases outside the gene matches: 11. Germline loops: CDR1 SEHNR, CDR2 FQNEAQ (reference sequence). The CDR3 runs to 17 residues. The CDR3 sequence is CASSPMTSGRGRETQYF. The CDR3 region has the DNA TGTGCCAGCAGCCCGATGACTAGCGGGAGAGGTAGAGAGACCCAGTACTTC. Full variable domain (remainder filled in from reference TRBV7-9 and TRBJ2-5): DTGVSQNPRHKITKRGQNVTFRCDPISEHNRLYWYRQTLGQGPEFLTYFQNEAQLEKSRLLSDRFSAERPKGSFSTLEIQRTEQGDSAMYLCASSPMTSGRGRETQYFGPGTRLLVL.